The 29 T cell receptor beta chains listed next were all sequenced from one sample in a study of cytomegalovirus exposure and HLA in healthy donors. The PCR contained 60 Vbeta and 13 Jbeta primers. Assay used: immunoSEQ multiplex PCR; TCRdb lists only in-frame clones, some missing. The profile shows 150,000 to 200,000 clones, around 63% of them singletons. Sample: PBMCs. The receptors shown here come from a woman in her late teens or twenties in good health and CMV-seropositive.

This sequence joins TRBV11-3 and TRBJ2-1; D is ambiguous. Germline lookup yields CDR1 SGHNT and CDR2 YENEEA. The CDR3 is 11 residues long. V was shortened by 5 bases and J by 7 bases, with 6 bases between the two germline ends. Here the CDR3 DNA reads TGTGCCAGCAGCATAACAAATGAGCAGTTCTTC. Residues: CASSITNEQFF.

V is TRBV29-1 and J is TRBJ2-7, with 12 bases lining up with TRBD2. The CDR3 loop spans 14 amino acids. With 7 bases clipped from V and 1 base from J, the junction kept 5 bases outside the gene matches. Germline CDR1 is SQVTM and CDR2 is ANQGSEA. The CDR3 sequence: CSARTSGNSYEQYF. The CDR3 DNA reads TGCAGCGCTCGGACTAGCGGGAATTCCTACGAGCAGTACTTC.

The chain is built from TRBV5-6 and TRBJ2-5; D uncertain. The J call could be wrong; TRBJ2-7 is a better fit for the DNA end. CDR3 length equals 13 residues. From germline, CDR1 is SGHDT and CDR2 YYEEEE. The CDR3, as DNA: TGTGCCAGCAGCCAACCTAGCTCCTACGAGCAGTACTTC. Its protein is CASSQPSSYEQYF.

This clone was picked up a small number of times. V is TRBV7-3 and J is TRBJ1-1; D possibly corresponds to TRBD1 (5 bases). The CDR3 consists of 15 residues. Trimming pared 2 bases from V and 2 bases from J, leaving 12 bases between. CDR1 is SGHTA, CDR2 FQGTGA, per germline. CDR3 residues: CASSLQTAGNTEAFF. CDR3 bases: TGTGCCAGCAGCTTACAGACAGCCGGAAACACTGAAGCTTTCTTT.

This clone was seen only a few times. The chain carries TRBV7-8 and TRBJ1-5, with TRBD1 identical over 7 bases. CDR1 is SGHVS and CDR2 is FQNEAQ in the germline V gene. The J segment lost 0 bases and the V segment lost 2 bases, leaving 1 base of the junction unmatched. The CDR3 length is 15 residues. CDR3 sequence (DNA): TGTGCCAGCAGCTTACAGGGGGATAGCAATCAGCCCCAGCATTTT. Protein: CASSLQGDSNQPQHF.

The genes are TRBV5-5 and TRBJ1-1, with 8 bases fitting TRBD1. The germline gives CDR1 SGHKS, CDR2 YYEKEE (reference sequence). Germline trimming cut 1 base from V and 2 bases from J; bases unmatched to any gene: 16. This CDR3 is built from 19 residues. CDR3 nucleotides: TGTGCCAGCAGCTTGCCTGGACAGGGAGACCAAAACACAAACACTGAAGCTTTCTTT. This translates into CASSLPGQGDQNTNTEAFF.

The chain recombines TRBV6-1 with TRBJ1-2; D is unresolved. Germline loops: CDR1 MNHNS, CDR2 SASEGT. V was pared by 8 bases and J by 8 bases, with 9 bases between. CDR3 length equals 10 residues. CDR3 sequence (DNA): TGTGCCAGCGACAATCGGGGCTACACCTTC. Translating gives CASDNRGYTF.

This clone was detected a few times. V is TRBV7-2 and J is TRBJ1-3; D is undetermined. The CDR3 loop spans 15 amino acids. The germline V gene encodes CDR1 SGHTA and CDR2 FQGNSA. The V end was cut by 2 bases, the J end by 4 bases, with 12 bases between. The CDR3 nucleotides are TGTGCCAGCAGCTTATTTACGAGTATGGGAAACACCATATATTTT. This sequence encodes CASSLFTSMGNTIYF.

This clone was recorded once. CDR3 protein: CASSAPRGRGVYGYTF. CDR3 sequence (DNA): TGTGCCAGCAGTGCCCCTAGAGGGAGGGGAGTCTATGGCTACACCTTC. The chain combines TRBV28 with TRBJ1-2; the D gene is possibly TRBD1 (5 bases). The CDR3 is 16 residues long. The V gene's germline CDR1 is MDHEN and CDR2 SYDVKM. Trimming cost V 5 bases and J 4 bases, with 20 bases left between them.

The chain has TRBV2 and TRBJ2-7; 14 nucleotides agree with TRBD2. The CDR3 extends over 15 amino acids. Per germline, CDR1 SNHLY and CDR2 FYNNEI. J gave up 3 bases and V 7 bases, and 5 bases lay outside the gene matches. CDR3 in amino acids: CASTQGLAGVYEQYF. CDR3 coding DNA: TGTGCCAGCACCCAGGGACTAGCGGGGGTCTACGAGCAGTACTTC. Full variable domain (missing parts from reference TRBV2 and TRBJ2-7): EPEVTQTPSHQVTQMGQEVILRCVPISNHLYFYWYRQILGQKVEFLVSFYNNEISEKSEIFDDQFSVERPDGSNFTLKIRSTKLEDSAMYFCASTQGLAGVYEQYFGPGTRLTVT.

The V call is TRBV28, the J call TRBJ1-2; 7 nucleotides line up with TRBD1. V dropped 8 bases and J dropped 5; count of bases not matched to a gene: 8. Germline CDR1 is MDHEN and CDR2 is SYDVKM. There are 13 residues in the CDR3. The CDR3 nucleotides read TGTGCCAGCGGACTTGACAGGGTTTATGGCTACACCTTC. This gives the protein CASGLDRVYGYTF.

The genes are TRBV19 and TRBJ2-7; 10 bases map to TRBD2. The CDR3 is 17 amino acids. Germline V gives CDR1 LNHDA, CDR2 SQIVND (reference sequence). V dropped 4 bases and J dropped 9; count of bases not matched to a gene: 18. CDR3 sequence (DNA): TGTGCCAGTAGTAAAGCCCCGGTAGAGCGGGGGGGACGGGCGCAGTACTTC. This translates into CASSKAPVERGGRAQYF. The full variable domain, its missing parts supplied by reference TRBV19 and TRBJ2-7, is DGGITQSPKYLFRKEGQNVTLSCEQNLNHDAMYWYRQDPGQGLRLIYYSQIVNDFQKGDIAEGYSVSREKKESFPLTVTSAQKNPTAFYLCASSKAPVERGGRAQYFGPGTRLTVT.

The V call is TRBV7-8, the J call TRBJ2-3, with D possibly matching TRBD1 (6 bases). Germline CDR1 is SGHVS and CDR2 is FQNEAQ. The CDR3 length is 16 residues. Trimming took off 1 base at V and 4 bases at J, with 15 bases between the two ends. In DNA form, the CDR3 reads TGTGCCAGCAGCTTAGGCAGGGGATTCAGTGCAGATACGCAGTATTTT. Translated: CASSLGRGFSADTQYF. The entire variable domain, with the rest obtained from reference TRBV7-8 and TRBJ2-3, is as follows: GAGVSQSPRYKVAKRGQDVALRCDPISGHVSLFWYQQALGQGPEFLTYFQNEAQLDKSGLPSDRFFAERPEGSVSTLKIQRTQQEDSAVYLCASSLGRGFSADTQYFGPGTRLTVL.

This sequence joins TRBV4-3 and TRBJ1-2, with D perhaps matching TRBD1 (6 bases). V was trimmed by 1 base and J by 3 bases, leaving 12 bases between them. The CDR3 has 15 residues. From germline, CDR1 is LGHNA and CDR2 YSLEER. CDR3: CASSQARTGYYGYTF. The CDR3 nucleotides read TGCGCCAGCAGCCAAGCCAGAACAGGGTACTATGGCTACACCTTC.

The chain couples TRBV28 to TRBJ2-3, with 11 bases fitting TRBD2. The CDR3 runs to 17 residues. Germline CDR1 is MDHEN and CDR2 is SYDVKM. With V trimmed by 5 bases and J by 5 bases, 12 bases remained unmatched. The CDR3 region has the DNA TGTGCCAGCAGTCCCCACCTAACTAGCGGGAGAAGAGATACGCAGTATTTT. Residues: CASSPHLTSGRRDTQYF.

The genes are TRBV19 and TRBJ1-2, with D possibly TRBD1 on 5 matching bases. Trimming pared 2 bases from V and 3 bases from J, leaving 16 bases between. The CDR3 is made up of 16 amino acids. Germline loops: CDR1 LNHDA, CDR2 SQIVND (reference sequence). The CDR3 loop reads CASSISPLGGYYGYTF. The CDR3 DNA sequence: TGTGCCAGTAGTATATCCCCCCTGGGGGGATACTATGGCTACACCTTC. Full variable domain (outside the CDR3, taken from reference TRBV19 and TRBJ1-2): DGGITQSPKYLFRKEGQNVTLSCEQNLNHDAMYWYRQDPGQGLRLIYYSQIVNDFQKGDIAEGYSVSREKKESFPLTVTSAQKNPTAFYLCASSISPLGGYYGYTFGSGTRLTVV.

This clone occurred a few times. The gene calls are TRBV5-6 and TRBJ1-1, with 9 bases lining up with TRBD1. Germline loops: CDR1 SGHDT, CDR2 YYEEEE. J gave up 0 bases and V 0 bases, and 3 bases lay outside the gene matches. This CDR3 spans 16 amino acids. The CDR3: CASSLEGQGMNTEAFF. CDR3 nucleotide sequence: TGTGCCAGCAGCTTGGAGGGACAGGGCATGAACACTGAAGCTTTCTTT.

This rearrangement joins TRBV7-9 to TRBJ1-4, with D perhaps TRBD1 (5 bases). The CDR3 runs to 19 residues. With 1 base removed from V and 0 bases from J, the gap between germline ends came to 18 bases. From germline, CDR1 is SEHNR and CDR2 FQNEAQ (reference sequence). The CDR3: CASSLDTEWRGATNEKLFF. CDR3 DNA: TGTGCCAGCAGCTTAGACACCGAATGGCGGGGGGCAACTAATGAAAAACTGTTTTTT. The full variable domain, completed using reference TRBV7-9 and TRBJ1-4, is DTGVSQNPRHKITKRGQNVTFRCDPISEHNRLYWYRQTLGQGPEFLTYFQNEAQLEKSRLLSDRFSAERPKGSFSTLEIQRTEQGDSAMYLCASSLDTEWRGATNEKLFFGSGTQLSVL.

This rearrangement joins TRBV9 to TRBJ1-2, with 7 nucleotides matching TRBD1. With 5 bases clipped from V and 4 bases from J, the junction kept 11 bases outside the gene matches. The CDR3 covers 15 residues. CDR1 is SGDLS, CDR2 YYNGEE, per germline. CDR3 DNA sequence: TGTGCCAGCAGTCCAACTACAGGGGTGAGCTATGGCTACACCTTC. This gives the protein CASSPTTGVSYGYTF.

CDR3 amino acids: CASSSGAGGSGYTF. Written as DNA, the CDR3 is TGTGCCAGCAGCTCAGGGGCAGGGGGCAGTGGCTACACCTTC. The chain combines TRBV7-9 with TRBJ1-2; TRBD1 aligns across 8 bases. CDR1 is SEHNR and CDR2 is FQNEAQ in the germline V gene (reference sequence). Unmatched junction bases numbered 8, after V lost 4 bases and J lost 7 bases. The CDR3 runs 14 residues.

The chain uses TRBV28 and TRBJ1-1; 7 nucleotides line up with TRBD1. The CDR3 covers 14 residues. Germline V gives CDR1 MDHEN, CDR2 SYDVKM. Trimming cost V 3 bases and J 4 bases; bases outside gene matches: 5. The CDR3 protein is CASSLTGRSTEAFF. The DNA for the CDR3 is TGTGCCAGCAGTTTGACAGGGCGGAGCACTGAAGCTTTCTTT.

This clone has a single count. This chain uses TRBV18 with TRBJ1-5; no reliable D call. The CDR3 contains 14 residues. Germline lookup yields CDR1 KGHSH and CDR2 LQKENI. Trimming shortened V by 3 bases and J by 6 bases, and 12 bases separated the two germline ends. This CDR3 reads CASSPAPGFQPQHF. The CDR3 nucleotides read TGTGCCAGCTCACCGGCCCCCGGGTTTCAGCCCCAGCATTTT. Variable domain in full (rest from reference TRBV18 and TRBJ1-5): NAGVMQNPRHLVRRRGQEARLRCSPMKGHSHVYWYRQLPEEGLKFMVYLQKENIIDESGMPKERFSAEFPKEGPSILRIQQVVRGDSAAYFCASSPAPGFQPQHFGDGTRLSIL.

V is TRBV6-1 and J is TRBJ2-7; D possibly corresponds to TRBD2 (6 bases). V shed 4 bases and J shed 3 bases, with 13 bases lying between them. The CDR3 totals 14 residues. CDR1 and CDR2 from the germline V gene are MNHNS and SASEGT. In DNA, the CDR3 is TGTGCCAGCAGTGCGACCGGGGGAGGCTACGAGCAGTACTTC. Residues: CASSATGGGYEQYF.

The chain has TRBV2 and TRBJ2-1; 7 bases are a match to TRBD1. V was pared by 5 bases and J by 10 bases, with 2 bases of the junction left unmatched. The CDR3 spans 11 residues. CDR1 and CDR2 from the germline V gene are SNHLY and FYNNEI. CDR3: CASSYRGEQFF. As DNA, the CDR3 is TGTGCCAGCAGTTACAGGGGAGAGCAGTTCTTC.

CDR3 amino acids: CASSLIFSGNTIYF. The DNA of the CDR3 is TGTGCCAGCAGTTTAATCTTCTCTGGAAACACCATATATTTT. The chain employs TRBV28 and TRBJ1-3; D gene unclear. Trimming left V 2 bases short and J 0 bases short, with 5 bases between. Looked up from germline, CDR1 is MDHEN and CDR2 is SYDVKM. CDR3 length: 14 amino acids.

This chain joins TRBV27 and TRBJ1-3, with D possibly being TRBD1 (5 bases). Germline CDR1 reads MNHEY; CDR2 reads SMNVEV (reference sequence). This CDR3 has 15 amino acids. Between the trimmed V and J ends, which lost 2 bases and 2 bases, there was a span of 10 bases. The CDR3 loop reads CASSLAGHTGNTIYF. The DNA of the CDR3 is TGTGCCAGCAGTTTAGCCGGACACACTGGAAACACCATATATTTT.

The chain combines TRBV5-6 with TRBJ2-7; D remains unclear. CDR1 and CDR2 (germline): SGHDT, YYEEEE. V was trimmed by 0 bases and J by 2 bases, leaving 12 bases between them. The CDR3 has 15 residues. The CDR3: CASSLGRRSAYEQYF. CDR3 sequence (DNA): TGTGCCAGCAGCTTGGGACGGCGGAGTGCCTACGAGCAGTACTTC.

J is TRBJ2-5 and V is TRBV6-5, with a weak D call TRBD2 (6 bases). This CDR3 contains 15 residues. Deletions cut 2 bases from V and 2 bases from J, with 12 bases between. From germline, CDR1 is MNHEY and CDR2 SVGAGI. This chain's CDR3 is CASSYGGAGQETQYF. Written as DNA, the CDR3 is TGTGCCAGCAGTTACGGGGGTGCGGGACAAGAGACCCAGTACTTC.

The genes are TRBV7-6 and TRBJ2-3, with 12 bases lining up with TRBD2. Trimming removed 1 base from V and 2 bases from J; junction bases left unmatched: 4. The germline V gene encodes CDR1 SGHVS and CDR2 FNYEAQ. The CDR3 has 17 amino acids. The CDR3, as DNA: TGTGCCAGCAGCTTAGAGACTAGCGGGAGCCCCACAGATACGCAGTATTTT. Protein product: CASSLETSGSPTDTQYF.